A single sample gave rise to the 14 T cell receptor beta chains below, sequenced in a study of read filtering for tumor transcriptome and immune sequencing (TCRdb year 2020). The sample was run on an Illumina HiSeq 4000. TCR libraries were built from roughly 370 ng RNA with the Immunoverse kit, using molecular barcoded adaptors covering alpha/delta and beta/gamma chains. The public reads were reprocessed in TCRdb via fastp at Q25 and MiXCR, keeping in-frame beta chains. Each CDR3 protein gets just one entry, which takes the most common genes and DNA from the rows behind it. The sample data list 75,000 to 95,000 distinct CDR3 sequences, and around a fifth of these were observed just once. The top ten constitute 10% to 12% of the sample. The sequenced material came from a population of CD138-negative cells sorted from bone marrow. The cell subset or site label on this specimen signifies: bone marrow mononuclear cells depleted of CD138+ plasma/myeloma cells by negative magnetic selection. These receptors were obtained from a donor over 35 with multiple myeloma.

This clonotype showed up just once. J is TRBJ2-3 and V is TRBV2, with 7 bases fitting TRBD1. Unmatched junction bases numbered 8, after V lost 8 bases and J lost 0 bases. Looked up from germline, CDR1 is SNHLY and CDR2 is FYNNEI. The length of the CDR3 is 15 residues. In DNA form, the CDR3 reads TGTGCCAGCCGTGGGGACAGAACTAGCACAGATACGCAGTATTTT. This sequence encodes CASRGDRTSTDTQYF.

A word on this clonotype: Since a much larger clone is just one base distant, this may be a read error. The genes are TRBV5-1 and TRBJ1-4; D gene uncertain. The CDR3 is 15 amino acids. The V gene's germline CDR1 is SGHRS and CDR2 YFSETQ. CDR3 in DNA: TGCGCCAGCAACTTGGCCGTTACCCCTGCGGAAAAACTGTTTTTT. It translates to CASNLAVTPAEKLFF. The whole variable domain, remainder taken from reference TRBV5-1 and TRBJ1-4, is KAGVTQTPRYLIKTRGQQVTLSCSPISGHRSVSWYQQTPGQGLQFLFEYFSETQRNKGNFPGRFSGRQFSNSRSEMNVSTLELGDSALYLCASNLAVTPAEKLFFGSGTQLSVL.

The chain uses TRBV28 and TRBJ1-5; D gene unclear. This CDR3 contains 13 residues. Trimming took off 6 bases at V and 0 bases at J, with 6 bases between the two ends. Per germline, CDR1 MDHEN and CDR2 SYDVKM. As DNA, the CDR3 is TGTGCCAGCAGCGATTATAGCAATCAGCCCCAGCATTTT. This encodes CASSDYSNQPQHF.

This clonotype was recorded many times. This chain joins TRBV7-3 and TRBJ2-3, with 11 bases aligning to TRBD2. There are 19 residues in the CDR3. The germline CDR1 and CDR2 sequences are SGHTA and FQGTGA. J lost 3 bases, V lost 1 base, and 12 bases had no gene match. The CDR3 bases are TGTGCCAGCAGCTTAAAGGCACCGGTAGCGGGGGGGCTGACAGATACGCAGTATTTT. This encodes CASSLKAPVAGGLTDTQYF.

This clonotype was observed a few times. V and J are TRBV5-1 and TRBJ1-2; 8 positions agree with TRBD1. This CDR3 has 14 amino acids. J gave up 4 bases and V 4 bases, and 6 bases lay outside the gene matches. Germline loops: CDR1 SGHRS, CDR2 YFSETQ. The CDR3 coding sequence is TGCGCCAGCAGCGCGGGACAGGAGGTCTATGGCTACACCTTC. Residues: CASSAGQEVYGYTF.

This clonotype was counted many times. V is TRBV20-1 and J is TRBJ1-1; D gene unclear. The CDR3 runs to 13 residues. Germline lookup yields CDR1 DFQATT and CDR2 SNEGSKA (reference sequence). Trimming took off 3 bases at V and 1 base at J, with 9 bases between the two ends. DNA for the CDR3: TGCAGTGCTAGGGGAGCGCCGAACACTGAAGCTTTCTTT. Its protein is CSARGAPNTEAFF.

Comments on this clonotype: It may be a read error: a sequence one base away is much more abundant. This sequence joins TRBV19 and TRBJ2-1; D gene ambiguous. Germline V lookup: CDR1 LNHDA, CDR2 SQIVND (reference sequence). There are 12 residues in the CDR3. Here the CDR3 reads CASRSYFNGQFF. In nucleotides, the CDR3 is TGTGCCAGTAGGTCCTACTTCAATGGGCAGTTCTTC. Combining the CDR3 with reference TRBV19 and TRBJ2-1 gives the whole variable domain DGGITQSPKYLFRKEGQNVTLSCEQNLNHDAMYWYRQDPGQGLRLIYYSQIVNDFQKGDIAEGYSVSREKKESFPLTVTSAQKNPTAFYLCASRSYFNGQFFGPGTRLTVL.

This clonotype was picked up many times. The chain couples TRBV12-3 or TRBV12-4 to TRBJ1-2; 9 bases line up with TRBD1. The CDR3 spans 13 residues. After removal of 7 bases from V and 5 bases from J, the junction contained 5 bases not matched to a gene. CDR3 DNA: TGTGCCAGCACCTTGGGACAGGGTTATGGCTACACCTTC. Encoded protein: CASTLGQGYGYTF.

Notes on this clonotype: This sequence may be a read error, since a much larger clone differs from it by one base. The CDR3 ends on some other residue instead of the conserved phenylalanine or tryptophan, so this is likely a read error. The V and J genes are TRBV7-3 and TRBJ2-7, with D hard to call. Between the trimmed V and J ends, which lost 4 bases and 6 bases, there was a span of 13 bases. The CDR3 covers 13 residues. Germline values: CDR1 SGHTA, CDR2 FQGTGA. The chain's CDR3 is CASSSTPALEQYI. For the CDR3, the DNA is TGTGCCAGCAGCTCGACGCCTGCTCTCGAGCAGTACATC.

This clonotype was seen at least ten times. The V and J genes are TRBV12-3 or TRBV12-4 and TRBJ2-5; the match to TRBD1 covers 11 bases. This CDR3 contains 15 residues. V dropped 3 bases and J dropped 5; count of bases not matched to a gene: 5. The CDR3 nucleotides read TGTGCCAGCAGTTTGGGGACAGGGGGAAGCGAGACCCAGTACTTC. Amino acids: CASSLGTGGSETQYF.

This rearrangement joins TRBV20-1 to TRBJ1-5, with a tentative D call TRBD1 (5 bases). This CDR3 has 14 amino acids. V dropped 5 bases and J dropped 10 bases, with 21 bases sitting between them. Germline CDR1 DFQATT, CDR2 SNEGSKA (reference sequence). This CDR3 reads CSALSGTLYNPQHF. The DNA for the CDR3 is TGCAGTGCTTTGTCCGGGACCCTTTATAATCCCCAGCATTTT.

This clonotype was detected many times. V and J are TRBV28 and TRBJ1-1; D may be TRBD1 (6 bases). The CDR3 is 16 residues long. Germline CDR1 and CDR2: MDHEN and SYDVKM. Trimming cost V 3 bases and J 4 bases, with 18 bases left between them. The CDR3 bases are TGTGCCAGCAGTTTTTACAGGGCCCCTTCTGCCACTGAAGCTTTCTTT. This gives the protein CASSFYRAPSATEAFF.

In regard to this clonotype: This may be a read error: a much more frequent sequence differs by one nucleotide. As DNA, the CDR3 is TGCGCCAGCAGCTTCGGAAATCCTAGCACAGCTACGCAGTATTTT. It is translated as CASSFGNPSTATQYF. The chain combines TRBV5-1 with TRBJ2-3, with D possibly matching TRBD2 (5 bases). This CDR3 region has 15 residues. Germline assignment: CDR1 SGHRS and CDR2 YFSETQ.

This clonotype has ten or more counts. The chain has TRBV2 and TRBJ2-1; 11 bases line up with TRBD2. The germline V gene has CDR1 SNHLY and CDR2 FYNNEI. The trim removed 8 bases at V and 8 bases at J, leaving 11 bases unmatched. The CDR3 is made up of 15 amino acids. The CDR3 nucleotides read TGTGCCAGCCAAACTAGCGGGGGTATTGGGGATGAGCAGTTCTTC. Its protein is CASQTSGGIGDEQFF. The full variable domain, its missing parts supplied by reference TRBV2 and TRBJ2-1, is EPEVTQTPSHQVTQMGQEVILRCVPISNHLYFYWYRQILGQKVEFLVSFYNNEISEKSEIFDDQFSVERPDGSNFTLKIRSTKLEDSAMYFCASQTSGGIGDEQFFGPGTRLTVL.